One sample yielded the 24 T cell receptor beta chains listed below, sequenced in a study of T cells in Graves' hyperthyroidism and ophthalmopathy. Amplification yielded TCR beta CDR3 regions, with RNA transcripts as the source. The HTBI primer set was used in a first-round RT-PCR of the TCR CDR3. A single record per CDR3 protein comes from TCRdb applying MiXCR to the multiplex PCR reads. Found here are under 600,000 distinct CDR3 sequences, more than 15% of them singletons; the top ten hold around 3.3%. Material for sequencing was blood. Receptors originate from a woman in her 40s with Graves' ophthalmopathy.

The genes are TRBV4-1 and TRBJ2-7; 13 bases map to TRBD2. V was clipped by 2 bases and J by 2 bases; unmatched bases: 3. The CDR3 length is 16 residues. The V gene's germline CDR1 is MGHRA and CDR2 YSYEKL. The DNA of the CDR3 is TGCGCCAGCAGCCAATATGGGACTAGCGGGACCTACGAGCAGTACTTC. It codes for CASSQYGTSGTYEQYF.

Ten or more counts support this clonotype. The chain recombines TRBV30 with TRBJ2-5; D is uncertain. The CDR3 runs to 13 residues. Trimming stripped 2 bases from V and 5 bases from J, with 12 bases between. From germline, CDR1 is GTSNPN and CDR2 SVGIG (reference sequence). CDR3 amino acids: CAWSTYSTETQYF. CDR3 sequence (DNA): TGTGCCTGGAGTACGTACAGTACGGAGACCCAGTACTTC.

This clonotype was seen at least ten times. The chain combines TRBV7-9 with TRBJ1-1, with TRBD1 as a possible D gene (6 bases). Germline V gene lookup returns CDR1 SEHNR and CDR2 FQNEAQ (reference sequence). The length of the CDR3 is 14 residues. V was pared by 6 bases and J by 1 base, with 12 bases between. This chain's CDR3 is CASRAGGGNTEAFF. For the CDR3, the DNA is TGTGCCAGCAGGGCTGGAGGGGGGAACACTGAAGCTTTCTTT.

This chain connects TRBV27 to TRBJ2-7; TRBD2 agrees at 9 bases. Germline CDR1 reads MNHEY; CDR2 reads SMNVEV (reference sequence). This CDR3 is 14 amino acids long. With V trimmed by 0 bases and J by 6 bases, 3 bases remained unmatched. CDR3 loop: CASSLSSGSSEQYF. CDR3 DNA sequence: TGTGCCAGCAGTTTATCTAGCGGGAGTTCCGAGCAGTACTTC.

This clonotype appeared a few times. The CDR3 nucleotides are TGCGCCAGCAGTCAGACTGGGCTTGGAGAGACCCAGTACTTC. It is translated as CASSQTGLGETQYF. The chain joins TRBV10-2 to TRBJ2-5, with D unresolved. Per the germline V gene, CDR1 is WSHSY and CDR2 is SAAADI. V dropped 5 bases and J dropped 4 bases, with 14 bases sitting between them. This CDR3 is built from 14 residues.

This clonotype was detected ten times or more. The J gene is TRBJ2-3, the V gene TRBV6-1, with D possibly matching TRBD2 (7 bases). Looked up from germline, CDR1 is MNHNS and CDR2 is SASEGT. Trimming left V 5 bases short and J 2 bases short, with 11 bases between. The CDR3 runs 14 residues. The CDR3 protein is CASSPGGNTDTQYF. The CDR3 bases are TGTGCCAGCAGTCCGGGGGGCAACACAGATACGCAGTATTTT.

The table lists this clonotype with many counts. The chain employs TRBV11-2 and TRBJ1-1, with no clear D. V lost 1 base and J 5 bases, leaving 11 bases between the germline ends. This CDR3 contains 14 residues. Per germline, CDR1 SGHAT and CDR2 FQNNGV. This CDR3 reads CASSLAVPGTEAFF. DNA for the CDR3: TGTGCCAGCAGCTTAGCGGTCCCCGGAACTGAAGCTTTCTTT. Full variable domain (remainder filled in from reference TRBV11-2 and TRBJ1-1): EAGVAQSPRYKIIEKRQSVAFWCNPISGHATLYWYQQILGQGPKLLIQFQNNGVVDDSQLPKDRFSAERLKGVDSTLKIQPAKLEDSAVYLCASSLAVPGTEAFFGQGTRLTVV.

This clonotype turned up a few times. V and J are TRBV6-5 and TRBJ2-7; 10 bases are shared with TRBD2. Germline CDR1 reads MNHEY; CDR2 reads SVGAGI. J was trimmed by 4 bases and V by 2 bases; bases with no gene match: 11. The CDR3 totals 17 residues. The CDR3 DNA reads TGTGCCAGCAGTTACGAGCTAACTAGCGGGATACTATACGAGCAGTACTTC. Protein product: CASSYELTSGILYEQYF.

The V call is TRBV20-1, the J call TRBJ2-5; tentatively, D is TRBD1 (6 bases). Looked up from germline, CDR1 is DFQATT and CDR2 is SNEGSKA (reference sequence). This CDR3 is built from 15 residues. V was cut by 0 bases and J by 2 bases, with 13 bases left in between. CDR3 sequence reads: CSARDPQGRQETQYF. The DNA for the CDR3 is TGCAGTGCTAGAGACCCGCAGGGGCGGCAAGAGACCCAGTACTTC.

V usage is TRBV5-6 and J usage is TRBJ1-3; tentatively, D is TRBD1 (5 bases). The ends were cut back, 2 bases at V and 0 bases at J, with 12 bases in the middle. The CDR3 spans 16 residues. Germline CDR1 and CDR2: SGHDT and YYEEEE. The CDR3 sequence: CASSFGGGVSGNTIYF. Written as DNA, the CDR3 is TGTGCCAGCAGCTTTGGTGGGGGAGTCTCTGGAAACACCATATATTTT. Supplemented by reference TRBV5-6 and TRBJ1-3, the full variable domain reads DAGVTQSPTHLIKTRGQQVTLRCSPKSGHDTVSWYQQALGQGPQFIFQYYEEEERQRGNFPDRFSGHQFPNYSSELNVNALLLGDSALYLCASSFGGGVSGNTIYFGEGSWLTVV.

This clonotype was counted ten times or more. The genes are TRBV7-8 and TRBJ2-5; the D gene is possibly TRBD2 (6 bases). Germline loops: CDR1 SGHVS, CDR2 FQNEAQ. V shed 5 bases and J shed 4 bases, with 14 bases lying between them. This CDR3 region has 14 residues. The CDR3 reads CASSPLHGRETQYF. The CDR3 DNA sequence: TGTGCCAGCAGCCCCCTTCACGGGAGAGAGACCCAGTACTTC.

This clonotype occurred many times. This chain joins TRBV6-1 and TRBJ1-2; no reliable D call. From germline, CDR1 is MNHNS and CDR2 SASEGT. V was cut by 6 bases and J by 3 bases, with 8 bases left in between. This CDR3 comprises 12 residues. The DNA of the CDR3 is TGTGCCAGCAGCTACAGCTACTATGGCTACACCTTC. It specifies CASSYSYYGYTF.

In this sample, this clonotype turned up many times. The genes are TRBV10-3 and TRBJ2-1; TRBD2 matches 13 bases. CDR1 and CDR2 from the germline V gene are ENHRY and SYGVKD. This CDR3 region has 12 residues. The ends lost 9 bases at V and 8 bases at J; junction bases unmatched: 1. CDR3 in amino acids: CAMGTSGDEQFF. As DNA, the CDR3 is TGTGCCATGGGGACTAGCGGGGATGAGCAGTTCTTC.

This clonotype has only a few counts. The chain links TRBV6-1 to TRBJ2-1; D remains ambiguous. Trimming left V 8 bases short and J 0 bases short, with 11 bases between. This CDR3 spans 14 amino acids. Germline CDR1 is MNHNS and CDR2 is SASEGT. The CDR3 sequence: CASSCGRSYNEQFF. The CDR3 coding sequence is TGTGCCAGCTCGTGTGGCCGCTCCTACAATGAGCAGTTCTTC.

There are many counts of this clonotype. The V gene is TRBV3-1, the J gene TRBJ1-1, with D uncertain. The germline V gene has CDR1 LGHDT and CDR2 YNNKEL (reference sequence). The CDR3 sequence is 13 residues long. V lost 3 bases and J 7 bases, leaving 12 bases between the germline ends. The CDR3 region has the DNA TGTGCCAGCAGCCACGGGCAGGCCGGTGAAGCTTTCTTT. Translation: CASSHGQAGEAFF.

This clonotype has ten or more counts. CDR3 nucleotide sequence: TGTGCCAGCAGCTTAGTGCTAGCGGACTACAATGAGCAGTTCTTC. Translating it yields CASSLVLADYNEQFF. The V call is TRBV7-9, the J call TRBJ2-1; 7 bases agree with TRBD2. The germline gives CDR1 SEHNR, CDR2 FQNEAQ (reference sequence). The CDR3 is 15 residues long. V lost 1 base, J lost 3 bases, and 3 bases stayed unmatched.

This clonotype was observed a few times. V usage is TRBV10-1 and J usage is TRBJ2-2; D remains ambiguous. The V gene's germline CDR1 is WNHNN and CDR2 SYGVQD (reference sequence). The CDR3 spans 14 residues. Trimming stripped 0 bases from V and 1 base from J, with 3 bases between. The CDR3 nucleotides are TGCGCCAGCAGTGAGTCGTTGAACACCGGGGAGCTGTTTTTT. This codes for CASSESLNTGELFF.

The sample holds a few counts of this clonotype. This chain uses TRBV3-1 with TRBJ1-6; tentatively, D is TRBD1 (5 bases). Per the germline V gene, CDR1 is LGHDT and CDR2 is YNNKEL (reference sequence). Trimming removed 8 bases from V and 9 bases from J, with 14 bases in between. There are 13 residues in the CDR3. CDR3 in amino acids: CASSAGSSSPLHF. The DNA for the CDR3 is TGTGCCAGCTCTGCAGGGTCAAGTTCACCCCTCCACTTT.

The chain uses TRBV12-3 or TRBV12-4 and TRBJ2-3, with 8 bases lining up with TRBD1. The CDR3 runs to 18 residues. The junction had 18 bases not matched to a gene; V was cut back by 4 bases and J by 6 bases. The CDR3 loop is CASSSSLTPRQGADTQYF. CDR3 DNA sequence: TGTGCCAGCAGTTCATCACTGACGCCGAGGCAGGGGGCGGATACGCAGTATTTT.

This clonotype was found many times. This chain connects TRBV6-1 to TRBJ2-7; 7 nucleotides line up with TRBD1. Unmatched junction bases numbered 17, after V lost 6 bases and J lost 3 bases. The CDR3 spans 17 residues. Germline V gene data show CDR1 as MNHNS and CDR2 as SASEGT. For the CDR3, the DNA is TGTGCCAGCAGGGACCGACAGGGCGCGCCTACCGTCTACGAGCAGTACTTC. As protein: CASRDRQGAPTVYEQYF.

In this sample, this clonotype turned up many times. The chain couples TRBV2 to TRBJ1-1; D is uncertain. The germline V and J ends were trimmed by 8 bases and 0 bases, with 13 bases remaining between them. The CDR3 has 14 amino acids. Germline CDR1 reads SNHLY; CDR2 reads FYNNEI. CDR3 region: CASDGDEVNTEAFF. In DNA, the CDR3 is TGTGCCAGCGACGGTGATGAGGTGAACACTGAAGCTTTCTTT.

The sample holds a few counts of this clonotype. The V and J genes are TRBV2 and TRBJ2-1; no definite D call. Per the germline V gene, CDR1 is SNHLY and CDR2 is FYNNEI. V gave up 10 bases and J gave up 1 base, with 11 bases separating them. This CDR3 is 13 amino acids long. The CDR3 region has the DNA TGTGCCACCTCCGCAGGTTCCTACAATGAGCAGTTCTTC. Residues: CATSAGSYNEQFF.

The chain couples TRBV6-5 to TRBJ2-1; the D gene is possibly TRBD2 (7 bases). The CDR3 totals 15 residues. Germline lookup yields CDR1 MNHEY and CDR2 SVGAGI. Trimming took off 2 bases at V and 12 bases at J, with 20 bases between the two ends. CDR3 amino acids: CASSYARGVQGVQFF. DNA of the CDR3: TGTGCCAGCAGTTACGCTCGGGGGGTACAGGGAGTGCAGTTCTTC.

The rearrangement uses TRBV19 and TRBJ2-1, with D possibly called TRBD1 or TRBD2 (5 bases each). The CDR3 runs to 13 residues. The germline gives CDR1 LNHDA, CDR2 SQIVND (reference sequence). The ends were cut back, 8 bases at V and 8 bases at J, with 16 bases in the middle. The CDR3 loop is CASGVGGVHEQFF. CDR3 nucleotides: TGTGCCAGTGGGGTTGGGGGTGTCCATGAGCAGTTCTTC.